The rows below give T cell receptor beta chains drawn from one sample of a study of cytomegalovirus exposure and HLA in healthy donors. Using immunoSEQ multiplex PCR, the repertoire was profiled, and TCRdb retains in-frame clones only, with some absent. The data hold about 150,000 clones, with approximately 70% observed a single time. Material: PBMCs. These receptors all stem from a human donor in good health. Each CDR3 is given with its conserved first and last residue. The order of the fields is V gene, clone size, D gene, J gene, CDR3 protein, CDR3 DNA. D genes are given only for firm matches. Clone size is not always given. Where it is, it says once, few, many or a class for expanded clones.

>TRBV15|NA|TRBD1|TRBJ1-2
CATSDTTGGRAYGYTF
TGTGCCACCAGCGATACTACAGGGGGGAGGGCATATGGCTACACCTTC
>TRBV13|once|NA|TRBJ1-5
CASSLGDNGKPQHF
TGTGCCAGCAGCTTGGGAGACAATGGCAAGCCCCAGCATTTT
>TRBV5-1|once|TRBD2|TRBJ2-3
CASSLVLAGELNTQYF
TGCGCCAGCAGCTTGGTGTTAGCGGGAGAATTGAATACGCAGTATTTT
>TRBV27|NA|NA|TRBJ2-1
CASSFNGRNEQFF
TGTGCCAGCAGTTTTAACGGTCGGAATGAGCAGTTCTTC
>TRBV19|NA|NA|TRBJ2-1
CASGRTVGNEQFF
TGTGCCAGCGGGAGAACGGTGGGGAATGAGCAGTTCTTC
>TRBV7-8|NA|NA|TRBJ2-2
CASSQGTLTGELFF
TGTGCCAGCAGCCAGGGGACCCTTACCGGGGAGCTGTTTTTT
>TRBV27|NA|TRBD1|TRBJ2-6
CASSSRTGGDLYSGANVLTF
TGTGCCAGCAGTTCCCGGACAGGGGGCGATCTATACTCTGGGGCCAACGTCCTGACTTTC
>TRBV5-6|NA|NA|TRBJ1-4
CASSTAGIPNEKLFF
TGTGCCAGCAGCACCGCAGGGATACCTAATGAAAAACTGTTTTTT
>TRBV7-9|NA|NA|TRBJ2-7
CASSPVAGASTEQYF
TGTGCCAGCAGCCCTGTTGCGGGGGCAAGTACCGAGCAGTACTTC
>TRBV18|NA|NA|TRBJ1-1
CASSKTENTEAFF
TGTGCCAGCTCAAAGACAGAGAACACTGAAGCTTTCTTT
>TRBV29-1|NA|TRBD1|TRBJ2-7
CSVAGTGRGEQYF
TGCAGCGTTGCCGGGACAGGGCGAGGCGAGCAGTACTTC
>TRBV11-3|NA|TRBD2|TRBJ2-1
CASSLGDGRTNEQFF
TGTGCCAGCAGCTTAGGTGACGGGAGGACCAATGAGCAGTTCTTC
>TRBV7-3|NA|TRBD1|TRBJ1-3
CASSSDPGGTGNTIYF
TGTGCCAGCAGCTCAGACCCAGGGGGGACTGGAAACACCATATATTTT
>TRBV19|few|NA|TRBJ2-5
CASSGGRRETQYF
TGTGCCAGTAGTGGTGGGAGGAGGGAGACCCAGTACTTC
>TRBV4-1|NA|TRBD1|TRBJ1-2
CASSQEGTGVYGYTF
TGCGCCAGCAGCCAAGAAGGGACAGGGGTCTATGGCTACACCTTC
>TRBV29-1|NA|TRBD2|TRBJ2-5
CSVDRTTSGRPETQYF
TGCAGCGTTGACCGAACTACTAGCGGGAGACCAGAGACCCAGTACTTC
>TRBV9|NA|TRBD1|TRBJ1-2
CASSFNTGTVYGYTF
TGTGCCAGCAGCTTCAATACAGGGACAGTTTACGGCTACACCTTC
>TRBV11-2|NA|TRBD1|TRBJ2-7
CASSLAGTGVYEQYF
TGTGCCAGCAGCTTAGCGGGGACAGGGGTATACGAGCAGTACTTC
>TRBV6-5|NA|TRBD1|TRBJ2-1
CASSYRGPYEQFF
TGTGCCAGCAGTTACAGGGGGCCCTATGAGCAGTTCTTC
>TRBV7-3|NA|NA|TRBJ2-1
CASSLGGAGNNEQFF
TGTGCCAGCAGCTTAGGTGGGGCAGGGAACAATGAGCAGTTCTTC
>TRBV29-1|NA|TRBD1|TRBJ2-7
CSVRTGARSYEQYF
TGCAGCGTTCGGACAGGAGCGAGGAGCTACGAGCAGTACTTC
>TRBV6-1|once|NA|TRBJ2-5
CASSLGQRQETQYF
TGTGCCAGCAGCCTAGGTCAGCGACAAGAGACCCAGTACTTC
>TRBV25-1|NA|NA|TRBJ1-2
CASSTTFYGYTF
TGTGCCAGCAGCACCACATTCTATGGCTACACCTTC
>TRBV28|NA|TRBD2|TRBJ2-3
CASSARIAGDSDTQYF
TGTGCCAGCAGTGCCAGAATAGCGGGAGATTCAGATACGCAGTATTTT
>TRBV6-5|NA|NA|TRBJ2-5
CASTGSRETQYF
TGTGCCAGCACCGGGAGCAGAGAGACCCAGTACTTC
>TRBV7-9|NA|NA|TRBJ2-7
CASSPGGTYEQYF
TGTGCCAGCAGCCCTGGCGGGACCTACGAGCAGTACTTC
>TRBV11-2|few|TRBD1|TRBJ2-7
CASSLETGTGLYF
TGTGCCAGCAGCTTAGAAACGGGGACAGGTCTGTACTTC
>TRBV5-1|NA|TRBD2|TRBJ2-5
CASSTGTSGGQETQYF
TGCGCCAGCAGCACGGGGACTAGCGGTGGCCAAGAGACCCAGTACTTC
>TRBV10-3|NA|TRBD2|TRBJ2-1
CAISGSSGRANEQFF
TGTGCCATCAGTGGATCTAGCGGGAGGGCCAATGAGCAGTTCTTC
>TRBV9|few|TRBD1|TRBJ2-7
CASSVAPGQGAYEQYF
TGTGCCAGCAGCGTAGCCCCCGGGCAGGGGGCTTACGAGCAGTACTTC
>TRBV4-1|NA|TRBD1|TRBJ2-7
CASSQATGTGEQYF
TGCGCCAGCAGCCAAGCCACAGGGACAGGGGAGCAGTACTTC
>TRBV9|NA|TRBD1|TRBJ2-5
CASSVGPTGGRETQYF
TGTGCCAGCAGCGTAGGTCCCACAGGGGGCCGGGAGACCCAGTACTTC
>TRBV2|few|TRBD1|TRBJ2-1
CASRRDSQIDEQFF
TGTGCCAGCCGACGGGACAGCCAAATCGATGAGCAGTTCTTC
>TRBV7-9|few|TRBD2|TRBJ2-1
CASSQSGRTYNEQFF
TGTGCCAGCAGCCAAAGCGGGAGGACTTACAATGAGCAGTTCTTC
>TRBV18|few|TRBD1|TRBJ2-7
CASSPNPPGQGDYSRFIYEQYF
TGTGCCAGCTCACCAAACCCCCCGGGACAGGGGGATTATTCCCGATTTATCTACGAGCAGTACTTC
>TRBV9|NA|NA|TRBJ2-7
CASSVMAVPKEQYF
TGTGCCAGCAGCGTAATGGCGGTCCCTAAGGAGCAGTACTTC
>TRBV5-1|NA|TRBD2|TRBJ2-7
CASSLAGLAEYEQYF
TGCGCCAGCAGCTTGGCCGGTCTAGCGGAATACGAGCAGTACTTC
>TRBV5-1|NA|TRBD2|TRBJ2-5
CASRWGAGTSVQETQYF
TGCGCCAGCAGGTGGGGGGCCGGGACTAGCGTTCAAGAGACCCAGTACTTC
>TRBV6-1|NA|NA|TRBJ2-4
CASSQGASGENIQYF
TGTGCCAGCAGCCAGGGGGCTAGCGGAGAAAACATTCAGTACTTC
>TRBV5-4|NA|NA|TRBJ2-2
CASSLGAGELFF
TGTGCCAGCAGCTTGGGAGCCGGGGAGCTGTTTTTT
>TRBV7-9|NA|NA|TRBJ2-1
CASTLSEWGEQFF
TGTGCCAGCACCCTTAGCGAGTGGGGAGAGCAGTTCTTC
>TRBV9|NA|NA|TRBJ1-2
CASNTGGGGNYGYTF
TGTGCCAGCAACACCGGCGGGGGCGGAAACTATGGCTACACCTTC
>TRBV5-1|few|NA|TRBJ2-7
CASSQTEQGRGYEQYF
TGCGCCAGCAGCCAGACCGAACAGGGAAGAGGCTACGAGCAGTACTTC
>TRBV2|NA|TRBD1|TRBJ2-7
CASSEATRGSTYEQYF
TGTGCCAGCAGTGAAGCGACCAGGGGGTCGACCTACGAGCAGTACTTC